A single sample gave rise to the 14 T cell receptor beta chains below, sequenced in a study of patients and donors after allogeneic stem cell transplantation. TCRdb analysed the RT-PCR reads with MiXCR anew, one entry per CDR3 protein. The sample includes a few hundred thousand distinct CDR3 sequences, roughly two fifths seen only once; the top ten take 11%. The specimen sequenced was blood, either unsorted or a sorted T cell fraction (not recorded which). These receptors all come from a human donor who was either an allogeneic HSCT recipient or a stem cell or donor lymphocyte infusion donor (not recorded which). It is not recorded whose cells these are; they may come from a transplant donor.

This clonotype was seen once. The J gene is TRBJ2-1, the V gene TRBV4-2; TRBD2 aligns across 12 bases. Germline assignment: CDR1 LGHNA and CDR2 YNFKEQ. V was clipped by 3 bases and J by 6 bases; unmatched bases: 3. The CDR3 contains 15 residues. CDR3 amino acids: CASSQRTSGANEQFF. The CDR3 DNA reads as TGTGCCAGCAGCCAGAGGACTAGCGGGGCCAATGAGCAGTTCTTC.

The chain employs TRBV20-1 and TRBJ1-2, with a weak D call TRBD1 (5 bases). Germline V gene lookup returns CDR1 DFQATT and CDR2 SNEGSKA (reference sequence). The V gene lost 4 bases and the J gene lost 3 bases, with 12 bases spanning the gap. This CDR3 has 13 residues. The CDR3, as DNA: TGCAGTGCTACCCAGGGTATTGACTATGGCTACACCTTC. Its translation: CSATQGIDYGYTF.

This clonotype was counted between two and nine times. The chain couples TRBV5-5 to TRBJ1-2; no clear D. V lost 0 bases, J lost 8 bases, and 8 bases lay in between. The CDR3 consists of 12 residues. Germline values: CDR1 SGHKS, CDR2 YYEKEE (reference sequence). The CDR3 DNA sequence: TGTGCCAGCAGCTTGGACAGATCAGGCTACACCTTC. It translates to CASSLDRSGYTF.

This chain uses TRBV20-1 with TRBJ2-3; perhaps TRBD1 as D (6 bases). The CDR3 is made up of 14 amino acids. Germline values: CDR1 DFQATT, CDR2 SNEGSKA (reference sequence). CDR3 sequence (DNA): TGCAGGCCTTCTACCGGCAGGGGTCCAGATACGCAGTATTTT. Protein product: CRPSTGRGPDTQYF.

This clonotype was picked up a small number of times. The rearrangement joins TRBV11-2 to TRBJ2-2; D may be TRBD2 (7 bases). CDR1 and CDR2 (germline): SGHAT, FQNNGV. The V end lost 4 bases, the J end lost 5 bases, and 17 bases lay between the germline ends. The CDR3 length is 16 residues. The CDR3 region is CASSSTGGHRTGELFF. CDR3 DNA sequence: TGTGCCAGCAGCTCTACGGGGGGCCACAGAACCGGGGAGCTGTTTTTT.

The chain has TRBV5-1 and TRBJ2-3, with D tentatively TRBD1 or TRBD2 (7 bases each). The CDR3 covers 16 residues. V was cut by 3 bases and J by 10 bases, with 24 bases left in between. The germline V gene has CDR1 SGHRS and CDR2 YFSETQ. The CDR3 region has the DNA TGCGCCAGCAGCTCCGTATCAGGGGGGGACGGTGATCCGCAGTATTTT. This codes for CASSSVSGGDGDPQYF.

This clonotype has a handful of counts. The CDR3 loop is CASSLPIRDRAEKLFF. As DNA, the CDR3 is TGTGCCAGCAGCCTACCAATACGGGACAGGGCTGAAAAACTGTTTTTT. The chain links TRBV7-9 to TRBJ1-4; 9 nucleotides agree with TRBD1. This CDR3 has 16 amino acids. V lost 5 bases to trimming and J lost 7 bases; unmatched junction nucleotides: 11. Germline assignment: CDR1 SEHNR and CDR2 FQNEAQ (reference sequence).

The J gene is TRBJ1-6, the V gene TRBV5-4, with 7 bases aligning to TRBD1. V dropped 4 bases and J dropped 7; count of bases not matched to a gene: 2. The CDR3 length is 13 residues. Germline V lookup: CDR1 SGHNT, CDR2 YYREEE (reference sequence). The CDR3 coding sequence is TGTGCCAGCAGCCAGGACAGGAATTCACCCCTCCACTTT. Its translation: CASSQDRNSPLHF.

This clonotype has just one count. This rearrangement joins TRBV4-3 to TRBJ1-3; unclear D gene. Trimming removed 1 base from V and 0 bases from J, with 7 bases in between. The CDR3 runs 15 residues. Germline V gene data show CDR1 as LGHNA and CDR2 as YSLEER. The CDR3 sequence: CASSQVISSGNTIYF. The CDR3 DNA is TGCGCCAGCAGCCAAGTAATTAGCTCTGGAAACACCATATATTTT.

This clonotype was picked up a small number of times. The chain uses TRBV7-9 and TRBJ2-1; the D is unclear. The CDR3 consists of 13 residues. V was clipped by 2 bases and J by 8 bases, with 10 bases between them. CDR1 SEHNR and CDR2 FQNEAQ come from the germline V gene (reference sequence). As DNA, the CDR3 is TGTGCCAGCAGCTTAAGGATGAACGATGAGCAGTTCTTC. This sequence encodes CASSLRMNDEQFF.

To note about this clonotype: Its ends do not fully match the called genes, so a read error is possible. The chain joins TRBV7-2 to TRBJ2-3; D call uncertain. The CDR3 runs 14 residues. Germline V gives CDR1 SGHTA, CDR2 FQGNSA. CDR3 loop: CASCLPGYTDTQYF. As DNA, the CDR3 is TGTGCCAGCTGCTTACCCGGGTACACAGATACGCAGTATTTT.

The genes are TRBV12-3 or TRBV12-4 and TRBJ1-6; D is possibly TRBD1 (5 bases). V lost 5 bases, J lost 8 bases, and 13 bases lay in between. The CDR3 consists of 14 residues. The CDR3 spells CASSTGTQYSPLHF. CDR3 in DNA: TGTGCCAGCAGTACCGGGACCCAGTATTCACCCCTCCACTTT.

V and J are TRBV14 and TRBJ1-1, with a possible D match to TRBD1 (5 bases). The CDR3 totals 14 residues. V was shortened by 4 bases and J by 4 bases, with 13 bases between the two germline ends. CDR1 SGHDN and CDR2 FVKESK come from the germline V gene. The CDR3 region has the DNA TGTGCCAGCAGCCTCTGGGGGAGCGCCACTGAAGCTTTCTTT. This translates into CASSLWGSATEAFF.

This sequence joins TRBV29-1 and TRBJ2-1, with 8 bases identical to TRBD1. Losses at the gene ends were 6 bases for V and 3 bases for J; bases not matched to a gene: 7. The germline V gene has CDR1 SQVTM and CDR2 ANQGSEA. CDR3 length: 14 residues. CDR3 sequence (DNA): TGCAGCGTCCGAGGACAGGGATACTACAATGAGCAGTTCTTC. Protein: CSVRGQGYYNEQFF.